A single sample is the source of the 13 T cell receptor beta chains below, sequenced in a study of T cell responses to AZD1222 COVID-19 vaccine. Produced via immunoSEQ multiplex PCR; TCRdb's table is partial and in-frame only. The table includes around 100,000 clones, around nine tenths detected once. The specimen was peripheral blood, collected on day 0 of AZD1222 vaccination. Source of these receptors: an adult in good health.

The J gene is TRBJ2-4, the V gene TRBV24-1; the match to TRBD1 covers 8 bases. The CDR3 extends over 16 amino acids. V trimming: 4 bases; J trimming: 2 bases; junction bases outside the gene matches: 6. The germline V gene encodes CDR1 KGHDR and CDR2 SFDVKD. The CDR3 region is CATSDRQGTTKNIQYF. The CDR3 bases are TGTGCCACCAGTGACCGACAGGGGACCACCAAAAACATTCAGTACTTC.

This chain links TRBV5-6 with TRBJ2-1, with 9 bases identical to TRBD1. The CDR3 is made up of 15 amino acids. Trimming took 0 bases from V and 6 from J; bases not matched to a gene: 4. The germline V gene encodes CDR1 SGHDT and CDR2 YYEEEE. CDR3 in amino acids: CASSLGDRVRNEQFF. CDR3 in DNA: TGTGCCAGCAGCTTGGGGGACAGGGTTCGCAATGAGCAGTTCTTC.

The count of this clone is one. V gene TRBV4-3 combines with J gene TRBJ2-3; D might be TRBD1 or TRBD2, each matching 5 bases. Per germline, CDR1 LGHNA and CDR2 YSLEER. The CDR3 is 17 amino acids. V lost 1 base to trimming and J lost 1 base, with 15 bases between them. Here the CDR3 DNA reads TGCGCCAGCAGCCAAGGTCCCGGTGGGGGAGGCACAGATACGCAGTATTTT. Translated: CASSQGPGGGGTDTQYF.

The rearrangement uses TRBV9 and TRBJ2-3; TRBD1 is a possible D gene (6 bases). V gave up 7 bases and J gave up 2 bases, with 14 bases separating them. This CDR3 contains 14 residues. Germline V gene sequence: CDR1 SGDLS, CDR2 YYNGEE. CDR3 protein: CASGSDRLTDTQYF. The CDR3, as DNA: TGTGCCAGCGGTTCCGACAGGCTCACAGATACGCAGTATTTT.

J is TRBJ1-3 and V is TRBV7-9; 7 bases are a match to TRBD1. The CDR3 has 14 amino acids. Germline V gene lookup returns CDR1 SEHNR and CDR2 FQNEAQ (reference sequence). Trimming removed 5 bases from V and 2 bases from J; junction bases left unmatched: 3. The CDR3 is CASSLGQAGNTIYF. The CDR3 nucleotides are TGTGCCAGCAGCCTCGGACAGGCTGGAAACACCATATATTTT.

CDR3 protein: CASSVAVGGSYPQYF. The CDR3 DNA reads TGTGCCAGCAGCGTAGCTGTTGGAGGGAGCTACCCGCAGTATTTT. The chain couples TRBV9 to TRBJ2-3, with D possibly TRBD2 on 6 matching bases. CDR1 is SGDLS and CDR2 is YYNGEE in the germline V gene. V shed 0 bases and J shed 10 bases, with 18 bases lying between them. The CDR3 runs 15 residues.

J is TRBJ2-7 and V is TRBV28; D not resolved. CDR1 is MDHEN, CDR2 SYDVKM, per germline. CDR3 length: 13 residues. Deletions cut 4 bases from V and 0 bases from J, with 7 bases between. In nucleotides, the CDR3 is TGTGCCAGCAGTTCGGCGGACTCCTACGAGCAGTACTTC. This codes for CASSSADSYEQYF.

The rearrangement joins TRBV28 to TRBJ2-7, with 7 nucleotides matching TRBD2. The ends lost 7 bases at V and 3 bases at J; junction bases unmatched: 18. The germline gives CDR1 MDHEN, CDR2 SYDVKM. This CDR3 is 17 amino acids long. The CDR3 loop is CASTMRTTSARFYEQYF. The CDR3 nucleotides read TGTGCCAGCACCATGAGGACTACTAGCGCCAGGTTCTACGAGCAGTACTTC.

This clone was found once. This chain joins TRBV7-2 and TRBJ2-7; 7 bases fit TRBD2. The germline CDR1 and CDR2 sequences are SGHTA and FQGNSA. The CDR3 covers 15 residues. V lost 5 bases to trimming and J lost 5 bases; unmatched junction nucleotides: 12. CDR3 protein: CASSVQRGKIDEQYF. The DNA for the CDR3 is TGTGCCAGCAGCGTACAGCGGGGAAAAATCGACGAGCAGTACTTC.

The gene calls are TRBV3-1 (or the pseudogene TRBV3-2) and TRBJ1-5; D ambiguous. Germline values: CDR1 LGHDT, CDR2 YNNKEL (reference sequence). This CDR3 is 17 amino acids long. The V gene lost 1 base and the J gene lost 0 bases, with 13 bases spanning the gap. The CDR3 reads CASSQGVRYHSNQPQHF. CDR3 nucleotide sequence: TGTGCCAGCAGCCAAGGGGTCAGATACCATAGCAATCAGCCCCAGCATTTT.

The chain is built from TRBV25-1 and TRBJ1-6, with D unresolved. This CDR3 spans 15 amino acids. Trimming took 2 bases from V and 7 from J, leaving 12 bases between them. Germline loops: CDR1 MGHDK, CDR2 SYGVNS. This CDR3 reads CASSEGNPWNSPLHF. The CDR3 DNA reads TGTGCCAGCAGTGAAGGTAACCCGTGGAATTCACCCCTCCACTTT.

This chain joins TRBV9 and TRBJ1-1; perhaps TRBD1 as D (5 bases). V lost 3 bases and J lost 4, with 16 bases in between. The CDR3 extends over 15 amino acids. The germline V gene encodes CDR1 SGDLS and CDR2 YYNGEE. CDR3 region: CASSALMGGSTEAFF. The CDR3 DNA follows: TGTGCCAGCAGCGCGCTAATGGGGGGGAGCACTGAAGCTTTCTTT.

The rearrangement joins TRBV6-2 or TRBV6-3 to TRBJ1-4, with 9 bases identical to TRBD1. The CDR3 is made up of 14 amino acids. The V gene end was trimmed by 5 bases and the J gene end by 7 bases; junction bases not matched to a gene: 5. The germline gives CDR1 MNHEY, CDR2 SVGEGT. CDR3 sequence (DNA): TGTGCCAGCAGTCACAGGGGGCGGGGTGAAAAACTGTTTTTT. Residues: CASSHRGRGEKLFF.